A selection of T cell receptor beta chains follows, all from one sample in a study of T cells after yellow fever vaccination. TCRdb redid the calling of the 5' RACE reads with MiXCR, one entry per CDR3 protein. The table has 300,000 to 350,000 distinct CDR3 sequences, approximately 4.5% seen once. The sample was PBMCs, taken 15 days after the yellow fever booster vaccination. The receptor source for this set is a man aged 18 to 29 who received the YFV17D yellow fever vaccine. Both conserved end residues are part of each CDR3. A D gene is named only where the DNA matches it firmly. Clone size, where shown, is once, few, many, or a class for clones that have expanded.

J gene: TRBJ1-6
clone size: many
CDR3 length: 15
D gene: -
V gene: TRBV6-5
CDR3 protein: CASSYETAYNSPLHF
CDR3 DNA: TGTGCCAGCAGTTACGAGACAGCCTATAATTCACCCCTCCACTTT

J gene: TRBJ1-4
clone size: many
CDR3 length: 15
D gene: -
V gene: TRBV4-3
CDR3 protein: CASSQVGAVGEKLFF
CDR3 DNA: TGCGCCAGCAGCCAAGTCGGGGCAGTAGGGGAAAAACTGTTTTTT

J gene: TRBJ2-7
clone size: few
CDR3 length: 15
D gene: TRBD2
V gene: TRBV7-9
CDR3 protein: CASTLTRTSGYEQYF
CDR3 DNA: TGTGCCAGCACCTTAACGAGGACTAGCGGCTACGAGCAGTACTTC

J gene: TRBJ2-3
clone size: few
CDR3 length: 18
D gene: TRBD2
V gene: TRBV9
CDR3 protein: CASSEGLAGVTSTDTQYF
CDR3 DNA: TGTGCCAGCAGCGAGGGACTAGCGGGGGTAACTAGCACAGATACGCAGTATTTT

J gene: TRBJ2-1
clone size: many
CDR3 length: 14
D gene: -
V gene: TRBV10-3
CDR3 protein: CAISDTGTERWQFF
CDR3 DNA: TGTGCCATCAGTGACACCGGGACCGAGAGATGGCAGTTCTTC

J gene: TRBJ2-5
clone size: few
CDR3 length: 15
D gene: -
V gene: TRBV21-1
CDR3 protein: CASSNDTGRGETQYF
CDR3 DNA: TGTGCCAGCAGCAACGATACAGGAAGGGGAGAGACCCAGTACTTC

J gene: TRBJ2-1
clone size: few
CDR3 length: 12
D gene: -
V gene: TRBV10-3
CDR3 protein: CAISEKGFEQFF
CDR3 DNA: TGTGCCATCAGTGAGAAGGGTTTTGAGCAGTTCTTC

J gene: TRBJ2-4
clone size: -
CDR3 length: 16
D gene: -
V gene: TRBV12-3/TRBV12-4
CDR3 protein: CASTLSGQAGKNIQYF
CDR3 DNA: TGTGCCAGCACCCTATCAGGGCAGGCCGGCAAAAACATTCAGTACTTC

J gene: TRBJ2-3
clone size: many
CDR3 length: 16
D gene: TRBD2
V gene: TRBV11-2
CDR3 protein: CASSSRRSGVTDTQYF
CDR3 DNA: TGTGCCAGCAGCTCCCGGCGTAGCGGGGTCACAGATACGCAGTATTTT

J gene: TRBJ1-1
clone size: many
CDR3 length: 17
D gene: -
V gene: TRBV4-3
CDR3 protein: CASSQDRFRQGTPEAFF
CDR3 DNA: TGCGCCAGCAGCCAAGATCGGTTCCGCCAGGGTACTCCTGAAGCTTTCTTT

J gene: TRBJ2-3
clone size: many
CDR3 length: 15
D gene: TRBD2
V gene: TRBV20-1
CDR3 protein: CSARQRGGITDTQYF
CDR3 DNA: TGCAGTGCCCGTCAACGCGGGGGAATTACAGATACGCAGTATTTT

J gene: TRBJ2-5
clone size: -
CDR3 length: 13
D gene: -
V gene: TRBV7-3
CDR3 protein: CASSLHAEGTQYF
CDR3 DNA: TGTGCCAGCAGCTTACATGCGGAGGGGACCCAGTACTTC

J gene: TRBJ2-1
clone size: few
CDR3 length: 16
D gene: TRBD2
V gene: TRBV7-2
CDR3 protein: CASSEVSGGFGNEQFF
CDR3 DNA: TGTGCCAGCAGCGAAGTTAGCGGGGGTTTTGGCAATGAGCAGTTCTTC

J gene: TRBJ1-1
clone size: few
CDR3 length: 13
D gene: -
V gene: TRBV10-1
CDR3 protein: CASSEFRGTEAFF
CDR3 DNA: TGCGCCAGCAGTGAGTTCAGGGGCACTGAAGCTTTCTTT

J gene: TRBJ2-3
clone size: -
CDR3 length: 13
D gene: -
V gene: TRBV11-2
CDR3 protein: CASSPSREDTQYF
CDR3 DNA: TGTGCCAGCAGCCCCTCAAGGGAAGATACGCAGTATTTT

J gene: TRBJ2-2
clone size: many
CDR3 length: 13
D gene: -
V gene: TRBV5-6
CDR3 protein: CAMANGVTGELFF
CDR3 DNA: TGTGCCATGGCGAATGGAGTCACCGGGGAGCTGTTTTTT

J gene: TRBJ1-6
clone size: many
CDR3 length: 19
D gene: TRBD1
V gene: TRBV24-1
CDR3 protein: CATSDPRDRVGGYNSPLHF
CDR3 DNA: TGTGCCACCAGTGATCCCCGGGACAGGGTAGGGGGTTATAATTCACCCCTCCACTTT

J gene: TRBJ1-4
clone size: many
CDR3 length: 15
D gene: TRBD1
V gene: TRBV7-6
CDR3 protein: CASSLGDRGHEKLFF
CDR3 DNA: TGTGCCAGCAGCTTAGGGGACAGGGGGCATGAAAAACTGTTTTTT

J gene: TRBJ1-1
clone size: -
CDR3 length: 13
D gene: -
V gene: TRBV30
CDR3 protein: CAWSVTSNTEAFF
CDR3 DNA: TGTGCCTGGAGTGTGACCTCGAACACTGAAGCTTTCTTT

J gene: TRBJ2-5
clone size: many
CDR3 length: 14
D gene: TRBD1
V gene: TRBV13
CDR3 protein: CASSLDRGSKTQYF
CDR3 DNA: TGTGCCAGCAGCTTAGACAGGGGATCAAAGACCCAGTACTTC

J gene: TRBJ2-2
clone size: many
CDR3 length: 14
D gene: -
V gene: TRBV10-1
CDR3 protein: CASSELRGTGELFF
CDR3 DNA: TGCGCCAGCAGTGAGCTTCGGGGTACCGGGGAGCTGTTTTTT

J gene: TRBJ1-1
clone size: many
CDR3 length: 13
D gene: -
V gene: TRBV12-3/TRBV12-4
CDR3 protein: CASSFRSNTEAFF
CDR3 DNA: TGTGCCAGCAGTTTTCGTTCTAACACTGAAGCTTTCTTT

J gene: TRBJ2-2
clone size: few
CDR3 length: 17
D gene: TRBD2
V gene: TRBV5-6
CDR3 protein: CASSFGTSGVYTGELFF
CDR3 DNA: TGTGCCAGCAGCTTTGGGACTAGCGGGGTATACACCGGGGAGCTGTTTTTT

J gene: TRBJ2-2
clone size: many
CDR3 length: 17
D gene: TRBD2
V gene: TRBV7-3
CDR3 protein: CASSTSGTSVYTGELFF
CDR3 DNA: TGTGCCAGCAGCACCTCCGGGACTAGCGTTTACACCGGGGAGCTGTTTTTT

J gene: TRBJ1-3
clone size: -
CDR3 length: 16
D gene: -
V gene: TRBV7-2
CDR3 protein: CASSFSGTGEGNTIYF
CDR3 DNA: TGTGCCAGCAGCTTTTCCGGGACCGGAGAAGGAAACACCATATATTTT

J gene: TRBJ2-5
clone size: -
CDR3 length: 16
D gene: TRBD2
V gene: TRBV9
CDR3 protein: CASSVSRTSGEETQYF
CDR3 DNA: TGTGCCAGCAGCGTATCTAGGACTAGCGGGGAAGAGACCCAGTACTTC

J gene: TRBJ1-5
clone size: -
CDR3 length: 17
D gene: TRBD1
V gene: TRBV7-2
CDR3 protein: CASSLGTGGSGNQPQHF
CDR3 DNA: TGTGCCAGCAGCTTAGGGACAGGGGGCTCGGGCAATCAGCCCCAGCATTTT

J gene: TRBJ2-1
clone size: few
CDR3 length: 17
D gene: -
V gene: TRBV7-6
CDR3 protein: CASSPDRGEGGNDEQFF
CDR3 DNA: TGTGCCAGCAGCCCCGACCGGGGGGAAGGGGGCAACGATGAGCAGTTCTTC

J gene: TRBJ1-2
clone size: few
CDR3 length: 13
D gene: TRBD1
V gene: TRBV18
CDR3 protein: CASSFRDRDGYTF
CDR3 DNA: TGTGCCAGCTCCTTCCGGGACAGAGATGGCTACACCTTC

J gene: TRBJ1-4
clone size: -
CDR3 length: 12
D gene: TRBD1
V gene: TRBV20-1
CDR3 protein: CSAPDRGHSVFF
CDR3 DNA: TGCAGTGCCCCGGACAGGGGGCATTCGGTGTTTTTT

J gene: TRBJ1-1
clone size: -
CDR3 length: 12
D gene: TRBD1
V gene: TRBV20-1
CDR3 protein: CSARDTGGEAFF
CDR3 DNA: TGCAGTGCTAGAGATACAGGGGGGGAAGCTTTCTTT

J gene: TRBJ2-5
clone size: -
CDR3 length: 15
D gene: -
V gene: TRBV5-1
CDR3 protein: CASSLGAGMGETQYF
CDR3 DNA: TGCGCCAGCAGCCTAGGGGCAGGGATGGGAGAGACCCAGTACTTC

J gene: TRBJ2-3
clone size: many
CDR3 length: 14
D gene: -
V gene: TRBV19
CDR3 protein: CASSNPGHTDTQYF
CDR3 DNA: TGTGCCAGTAGTAATCCGGGACACACAGATACGCAGTATTTT

J gene: TRBJ1-5
clone size: many
CDR3 length: 13
D gene: -
V gene: TRBV6-5
CDR3 protein: CASSYSAAGPQHF
CDR3 DNA: TGTGCCAGCAGTTACTCCGCAGCAGGGCCCCAGCATTTT

J gene: TRBJ1-1
clone size: -
CDR3 length: 15
D gene: -
V gene: TRBV5-1
CDR3 protein: CASSLGLFENTEAFF
CDR3 DNA: TGCGCCAGCAGCTTGGGGTTGTTCGAGAACACTGAAGCTTTCTTT

J gene: TRBJ2-3
clone size: few
CDR3 length: 16
D gene: -
V gene: TRBV3-1
CDR3 protein: CASSQDLGGRTDTQYF
CDR3 DNA: TGTGCCAGCAGCCAAGATCTAGGGGGGAGGACAGATACGCAGTATTTT

J gene: TRBJ2-6
clone size: few
CDR3 length: 22
D gene: TRBD1
V gene: TRBV4-1
CDR3 protein: CASSQQASDRGLVRSGANVLTF
CDR3 DNA: TGCGCCAGCAGCCAACAGGCTTCGGACAGGGGGCTAGTAAGGTCTGGGGCCAACGTCCTGACTTTC

J gene: TRBJ1-2
clone size: -
CDR3 length: 15
D gene: -
V gene: TRBV4-3
CDR3 protein: CASSQVNQGYYGYTF
CDR3 DNA: TGCGCCAGCAGCCAAGTAAATCAGGGGTACTATGGCTACACCTTC

J gene: TRBJ1-5
clone size: -
CDR3 length: 18
D gene: -
V gene: TRBV5-1
CDR3 protein: CASSFEEDNEGEDQPQHF
CDR3 DNA: TGCGCCAGCAGCTTCGAGGAGGACAACGAGGGAGAAGATCAGCCCCAGCATTTT

J gene: TRBJ1-2
clone size: -
CDR3 length: 14
D gene: TRBD1
V gene: TRBV24-1
CDR3 protein: CATSDPGTGEGYTF
CDR3 DNA: TGTGCCACCAGTGATCCCGGGACAGGGGAAGGCTACACCTTC

J gene: TRBJ2-3
clone size: many
CDR3 length: 17
D gene: TRBD2
V gene: TRBV4-3
CDR3 protein: CASSLGTSGSNTDTQYF
CDR3 DNA: TGCGCCAGCAGCCTGGGGACTAGCGGATCCAACACAGATACGCAGTATTTT

J gene: TRBJ2-1
clone size: many
CDR3 length: 16
D gene: TRBD2
V gene: TRBV6-4
CDR3 protein: CASSDSPSGGADEQFF
CDR3 DNA: TGTGCCAGCAGTGACTCTCCTAGCGGGGGGGCCGATGAGCAGTTCTTC

J gene: TRBJ1-2
clone size: -
CDR3 length: 13
D gene: -
V gene: TRBV6-6
CDR3 protein: CASSYLGDYGYTF
CDR3 DNA: TGTGCCAGCAGTTACTTGGGGGACTATGGCTACACCTTC

J gene: TRBJ2-2
clone size: many
CDR3 length: 14
D gene: -
V gene: TRBV7-9
CDR3 protein: CASSSSQATGELFF
CDR3 DNA: TGTGCCAGCAGCTCATCACAGGCTACCGGGGAGCTGTTTTTT

J gene: TRBJ2-1
clone size: many
CDR3 length: 16
D gene: TRBD2
V gene: TRBV28
CDR3 protein: CALSPFTGGGYNEQFF
CDR3 DNA: TGTGCCCTCAGTCCCTTTACAGGCGGGGGCTACAATGAGCAGTTCTTC

J gene: TRBJ1-5
clone size: -
CDR3 length: 15
D gene: -
V gene: TRBV19
CDR3 protein: CASRLRSLGDQPQHF
CDR3 DNA: TGTGCCAGTAGACTTCGGAGCCTAGGGGATCAGCCCCAGCATTTT

J gene: TRBJ2-3
clone size: many
CDR3 length: 14
D gene: -
V gene: TRBV7-3
CDR3 protein: CASSVTTSTDTQYF
CDR3 DNA: TGTGCCAGCAGCGTCACCACTAGCACAGATACGCAGTATTTT

J gene: TRBJ2-2
clone size: few
CDR3 length: 16
D gene: -
V gene: TRBV11-2
CDR3 protein: CASSLRLDRATGELFF
CDR3 DNA: TGTGCCAGCAGCTTAAGACTTGACAGAGCCACCGGGGAGCTGTTTTTT